The 3 T cell receptor beta chains presented below share a single source sample, sequenced in a study of shared clonotypes between healthy human individuals. The data were produced by immunoSEQ multiplex PCR, yet TCRdb's version contains in-frame clones alone and is incomplete. The data contain over a million clones, about 70% of them singletons. Material: memory CD4+ T cells sorted from blood. Subset: CD45RA-negative fraction. The origin of the receptors is a man aged 18 to 30 in good health.

The rearrangement links TRBV19 to TRBJ1-2; a weak D match, TRBD1 (6 bases). CDR1 LNHDA and CDR2 SQIVND come from the germline V gene (reference sequence). V was shortened by 7 bases and J by 2 bases, with 23 bases between the two germline ends. The CDR3 extends over 17 amino acids. DNA of the CDR3: TGTGCCAGTACCATAGCAGCGAGCGGGGGCTACAACTATGGCTACACCTTC. Protein: CASTIAASGGYNYGYTF.

The rearrangement uses TRBV6-5 and TRBJ2-7; 11 bases fit TRBD2. Germline V gene lookup returns CDR1 MNHEY and CDR2 SVGAGI. After removal of 4 bases from V and 5 bases from J, the junction contained 10 bases not matched to a gene. CDR3 length equals 16 residues. CDR3 sequence (DNA): TGTGCCAGCAGTTTTACTAGCGGGAGTATATCTCACGAGCAGTACTTC. This gives the protein CASSFTSGSISHEQYF.

The rearrangement joins TRBV5-4 to TRBJ2-2, with D maybe TRBD1 (5 bases). Between the trimmed V and J ends, which lost 4 bases and 7 bases, there was a span of 17 bases. The CDR3 sequence is 15 residues long. From germline, CDR1 is SGHNT and CDR2 YYREEE (reference sequence). The CDR3 protein is CASSDVDSINGELFF. CDR3 coding DNA: TGTGCCAGCAGCGACGTAGACAGTATTAACGGGGAGCTGTTTTTT.